This T cell receptor (beta chain) appears in the sequencing data of a study of STAT5B mutations in CD4+ large granular lymphocyte leukemia. The repertoire was sequenced with immunoSEQ multiplex PCR; TCRdb's copy has only in-frame clones and lacks some. The sample holds 30,000 to 40,000 clones, roughly 87% seen once. CDR3 length: 14 residues. Trimming cost V 5 bases and J 4 bases; bases outside gene matches: 4. Germline V gene lookup returns CDR1 MDHEN and CDR2 SYDVKM. As to this clone: The antigen remains unidentified.

Study-level findings and limits: No patients shared main leukemic clonotypes, though 25% to 30% appeared at low frequency elsewhere.

V gene TRBV28 combines with J gene TRBJ2-3; 9 bases are shared with TRBD2. This clonotype was obtained from a human donor in good health. Specimen: CD4+ T cells from blood buffy coats. CDR3 in amino acids: CASSAAGGPDTQYF. CDR3 in DNA: TGTGCCAGCAGTGCAGCGGGAGGCCCAGATACGCAGTATTTT. Variable domain in full (rest from reference TRBV28 and TRBJ2-3): DVKVTQSSRYLVKRTGEKVFLECVQDMDHENMFWYRQDPGLGLRLIYFSYDVKMKEKGDIPEGYSVSREKKERFSLILESASTNQTSMYLCASSAAGGPDTQYFGPGTRLTVL.